The 27 T cell receptor beta chains listed next were all sequenced from one sample in a study of blood T cells in healthy people across ages. The use of a sample-barcoded 5' primer and a J-beta primer mix characterized a second PCR of about 7 to 12 cycles. In TCRdb, the 5' RACE reads were re-called with MiXCR into one record per CDR3 protein. The data show 1.2 million to 1.5 million distinct CDR3 sequences, around 39% seen once. Source material: blood. The receptor set was obtained from a woman aged 18 to 35 in good health.

This clonotype has at least ten counts. The limits of the CDR3 on the DNA are not certain, so only TCRdb's listed CDR3 is given. The chain combines TRBV12-5 with TRBJ1-5; the D call of TRBD1 is as the table states it, not checked on the DNA. Germline V gene data show CDR1 as LGHNT and CDR2 as FRNRAP. Counting both end residues, the CDR3 totals 21 amino acids. This CDR3 reads CASGLGTGWDTPGQGGKTQHF.

This rearrangement joins TRBV3-1 to TRBJ2-3; TRBD2 agrees at 8 bases. Per the germline V gene, CDR1 is LGHDT and CDR2 is YNNKEL (reference sequence). The ends lost 2 bases at V and 0 bases at J; junction bases unmatched: 1. This CDR3 is built from 15 residues. The CDR3 nucleotides are TGTGCCAGCAGCCAAATAGCGGGAAGCACAGATACGCAGTATTTT. This codes for CASSQIAGSTDTQYF.

This clonotype was seen ten or more times. V and J are TRBV29-1 and TRBJ2-1, with D maybe TRBD2 (6 bases). Germline-derived CDR1 and CDR2 are SQVTM and ANQGSEA. CDR3 length: 12 amino acids. V lost 8 bases to trimming and J lost 6 bases, with 14 bases between them. The CDR3 region is CSLDLGGNEQFF. Written as DNA, the CDR3 is TGCAGCCTCGACCTCGGGGGCAATGAGCAGTTCTTC.

The chain carries TRBV25-1 and TRBJ2-3; 8 bases are a match to TRBD2. Losses at the gene ends were 5 bases for V and 2 bases for J; bases not matched to a gene: 12. This CDR3 region has 17 residues. Germline CDR1 MGHDK, CDR2 SYGVNS. The CDR3 is CASSPNTGTRLTDTQYF. CDR3 sequence (DNA): TGTGCCAGCAGTCCGAACACCGGGACTAGGCTCACAGATACGCAGTATTTT.

The genes are TRBV27 and TRBJ1-5; maybe TRBD1 (5 bases). Trimming left V 1 base short and J 6 bases short, with 10 bases between. This CDR3 comprises 14 residues. Germline V gene sequence: CDR1 MNHEY, CDR2 SMNVEV (reference sequence). The CDR3 loop is CASSLFPRAQPQHF. The CDR3 DNA reads TGTGCCAGCAGTTTATTTCCCAGGGCTCAGCCCCAGCATTTT.

V gene TRBV25-1 combines with J gene TRBJ2-7, with a tentative D call TRBD1 (6 bases). V lost 9 bases to trimming and J lost 7 bases, with 43 bases between them. The length of the CDR3 is 21 residues. Germline V gene data show CDR1 as MGHDK and CDR2 as SYGVNS. The CDR3 region is CASTNRTGMGCVSIRDNEQYF. CDR3 bases: TGTGCCAGTACGAATAGGACCGGTATGGGCTGCGTCTCGATTCGGGACAATGAGCAGTACTTC.

Of note for this clonotype: At one end, the junction sequence differs from germline, possibly due to a read error. This chain joins TRBV12-3 or TRBV12-4 and TRBJ2-3; 7 bases line up with TRBD2. The CDR3 is 17 residues long. The CDR3 DNA follows: TGTGCCAGCAGTTTCGAACCCCCTAGCGGCCCGGGAGATACGCGGTATTTT. This codes for CASSFEPPSGPGDTRYF.

This chain uses TRBV20-1 with TRBJ1-2; TRBD1 matches at 7 bases. Germline assignment: CDR1 DFQATT and CDR2 SNEGSKA (reference sequence). This CDR3 has 13 residues. V lost 3 bases to trimming and J lost 6 bases; unmatched junction nucleotides: 7. The DNA for the CDR3 is TGCAGTGCTAGGGGAGGGGGCGCGGATGGCTACACCTTC. It is translated as CSARGGGADGYTF.

V usage is TRBV20-1 and J usage is TRBJ2-2; no definite D call. The CDR3 has 15 amino acids. With 0 bases removed from V and 3 bases from J, the gap between germline ends came to 11 bases. Per germline, CDR1 DFQATT and CDR2 SNEGSKA (reference sequence). The CDR3 region is CSARDVRADTGELFF. The CDR3 region has the DNA TGCAGTGCTAGAGATGTACGGGCGGACACCGGGGAGCTGTTTTTT.

This clonotype occurred a few times. V is TRBV6-5 and J is TRBJ2-1; D is undetermined. CDR3 length equals 14 residues. V was cut by 2 bases and J by 2 bases, with 7 bases left in between. The germline gives CDR1 MNHEY, CDR2 SVGAGI. CDR3 region: CASSYKPTYNEQFF. The CDR3 nucleotides read TGTGCCAGCAGTTACAAGCCGACCTACAATGAGCAGTTCTTC.

This chain connects TRBV20-1 to TRBJ2-7, with 7 nucleotides matching TRBD1. V trimming: 1 base; J trimming: 3 bases; junction bases outside the gene matches: 9. Germline V CDR1 and CDR2: DFQATT, SNEGSKA (reference sequence). The CDR3 length is 15 residues. The CDR3 DNA is TGCAGTGCTAGAGCCCCAGGGGGATCCCGCTACGAGCAGTACTTC. Translated, it gives CSARAPGGSRYEQYF.

The CDR3 region has the DNA TGTGCCAGCAGAATGACCGGGGAGCAGTACTTC. This encodes CASRMTGEQYF. The chain joins TRBV2 to TRBJ2-4, with a tentative D call TRBD2 (5 bases). The CDR3 loop spans 11 amino acids. The germline CDR1 and CDR2 sequences are SNHLY and FYNNEI. The ends were cut back, 6 bases at V and 13 bases at J, with 13 bases in the middle.

This clonotype was seen a handful of times. The rearrangement uses TRBV25-1 and TRBJ2-1; D is unresolved. The CDR3 is 13 amino acids. Germline V gives CDR1 MGHDK, CDR2 SYGVNS. Trimming removed 6 bases from V and 5 bases from J, with 11 bases in between. Here the CDR3 reads CASRTDGHNEQFF. The DNA of the CDR3 is TGTGCCAGCAGAACTGACGGCCACAATGAGCAGTTCTTC.

This chain connects TRBV24-1 to TRBJ2-5, with D hard to call. This CDR3 is built from 12 residues. V lost 6 bases and J lost 11, with 15 bases in between. Germline V gene lookup returns CDR1 KGHDR and CDR2 SFDVKD. The CDR3 is CATSCPARSQYF. In DNA form, the CDR3 reads TGTGCCACCAGTTGTCCGGCTCGAAGTCAGTACTTC.

The chain joins TRBV4-2 to TRBJ2-5, with 8 bases that match TRBD2. J lost 2 bases, V lost 0 bases, and 8 bases had no gene match. Germline CDR1 LGHNA, CDR2 YNFKEQ. The CDR3 runs 17 residues. This CDR3 is CASSQDLKTSGQETQYF. The CDR3 coding sequence is TGTGCCAGCAGCCAAGATCTCAAAACTAGCGGACAAGAGACCCAGTACTTC.

The chain combines TRBV3-1 with TRBJ2-3; 8 bases fit TRBD2. With V trimmed by 2 bases and J by 4 bases, 5 bases remained unmatched. From germline, CDR1 is LGHDT and CDR2 YNNKEL (reference sequence). This CDR3 contains 15 residues. The CDR3 coding sequence is TGTGCCAGCAGCCAAAGTGGAGCGGGAGCAGATACGCAGTATTTT. Translation: CASSQSGAGADTQYF.

V and J are TRBV12-3 or TRBV12-4 and TRBJ1-1, with a weak D call TRBD1 (6 bases). The CDR3 spans 15 residues. The V end lost 5 bases, the J end lost 1 base, and 14 bases lay between the germline ends. CDR3 in DNA: TGTGCCAGCAGTCGCGGGACACTGGAGAACACTGAAGCTTTCTTT. Residues: CASSRGTLENTEAFF.

This clonotype appeared a few times. The chain employs TRBV7-2 and TRBJ2-7; 8 nucleotides line up with TRBD2. Germline-derived CDR1 and CDR2 are SGHTA and FQGNSA. The CDR3 consists of 15 residues. The ends lost 4 bases at V and 1 base at J; junction bases unmatched: 6. CDR3 sequence: CASSSSSGQSYEQYF. CDR3 in DNA: TGTGCCAGCAGCTCTTCTAGCGGGCAATCCTACGAGCAGTACTTC.

V gene TRBV2 combines with J gene TRBJ2-3; D ambiguous. The CDR3 runs to 13 residues. Germline V gene sequence: CDR1 SNHLY, CDR2 FYNNEI. Deletions cut 4 bases from V and 7 bases from J, with 12 bases between. DNA for the CDR3: TGTGCCAGCAGTGTGCGAGCGTCACATACGCAGTATTTT. This translates into CASSVRASHTQYF.

This clonotype came up a few times. J is TRBJ2-3 and V is TRBV28; D not resolved. The CDR3 is 12 residues long. Germline lookup yields CDR1 MDHEN and CDR2 SYDVKM. V was pared by 3 bases and J by 10 bases, with 11 bases between. The CDR3 is CASSFGQAAQYF. The CDR3 coding sequence is TGTGCCAGCAGTTTCGGTCAGGCCGCGCAGTATTTT.

This clonotype was detected only a few times. This chain links TRBV4-1 with TRBJ2-7; 8 positions agree with TRBD2. J lost 3 bases, V lost 0 bases, and 22 bases had no gene match. The CDR3 runs to 21 residues. CDR1 and CDR2 from the germline V gene are MGHRA and YSYEKL. CDR3 region: CASSQDHAFGTRGILNYEQYF. The CDR3 DNA follows: TGCGCCAGCAGCCAAGATCATGCCTTCGGGACTAGGGGGATTTTGAACTACGAGCAGTACTTC.

This clonotype occurred a few times. The chain couples TRBV7-9 to TRBJ2-7, with a tentative D call TRBD1 (5 bases). The CDR3 totals 14 residues. V lost 6 bases and J 5 bases, leaving 17 bases between the germline ends. Germline V CDR1 and CDR2: SEHNR, FQNEAQ (reference sequence). The CDR3 sequence: CASSPPTGQNEQYF. The CDR3 DNA follows: TGTGCCAGCAGTCCTCCAACAGGCCAAAACGAGCAGTACTTC.

This clonotype was observed a few times. Here the CDR3 DNA reads TGTGCCAGCAGCACCGGGACTAGCGGACTAAGCACAGATACGCAGTATTTT. Its protein is CASSTGTSGLSTDTQYF. This sequence joins TRBV12-3 or TRBV12-4 and TRBJ2-3; 11 bases are shared with TRBD2. The CDR3 is 17 residues long. The junction had 8 bases not matched to a gene; V was cut back by 6 bases and J by 0 bases.

The rearrangement joins TRBV4-1 to TRBJ2-3, with 11 bases lining up with TRBD2. CDR1 MGHRA and CDR2 YSYEKL come from the germline V gene. The CDR3 is 20 amino acids. V was clipped by 4 bases and J by 4 bases; unmatched bases: 19. The CDR3 loop is CASSPRYTGLAGGTADTQYF. As DNA, the CDR3 is TGCGCCAGCAGCCCGCGATACACCGGGCTAGCGGGAGGTACCGCAGATACGCAGTATTTT.

The genes are TRBV28 and TRBJ1-5; D is unresolved. The length of the CDR3 is 11 residues. V dropped 7 bases and J dropped 5 bases, with 6 bases sitting between them. From germline, CDR1 is MDHEN and CDR2 SYDVKM. The CDR3: CASTKDQPQHF. CDR3 in DNA: TGTGCCAGCACCAAAGATCAGCCCCAGCATTTT.

V usage is TRBV30 and J usage is TRBJ2-4; D might be TRBD1 (6 bases). Gene TRBJ2-7 matches the end of the DNA better, so the J call may be wrong. The CDR3 is 14 residues long. Germline V gene sequence: CDR1 GTSNPN, CDR2 SVGIG (reference sequence). This chain's CDR3 is CAWSVTGTHHEQYF. The CDR3 DNA sequence: TGTGCCTGGAGTGTCACAGGGACCCACCACGAGCAGTACTTC.

V usage is TRBV28 and J usage is TRBJ2-7; the D gene is possibly TRBD2 (6 bases). The ends were cut back, 10 bases at V and 7 bases at J, with 17 bases in the middle. The CDR3 extends over 12 amino acids. Germline CDR1 and CDR2: MDHEN and SYDVKM. The CDR3 DNA follows: TGTGCCACCCTTAGCGGCCACAATGAGCAGTACTTC. Amino acids: CATLSGHNEQYF.